This entry lists 5 T cell receptor beta chains sequenced from one sample in a study of T cell repertoires in cytomegalovirus infection. From the reads, TCRdb called clonotypes with MiXCR, one entry per CDR3 protein. The table lists fewer than 950,000 distinct CDR3 sequences, around a third of them singletons. These receptors have no known antigen. The material was cultured CD8+ T cells from PBMCs, obtained from culture after CMV antigen stimulation. These receptors were collected from a human donor in good health (CMV status not recorded). Some clones in this sample may be carry-over from other donors' samples.

J is TRBJ2-7 and V is TRBV20-1; 7 nucleotides line up with TRBD1. The CDR3 extends over 15 amino acids. Germline loops: CDR1 DFQATT, CDR2 SNEGSKA (reference sequence). V lost 0 bases to trimming and J lost 0 bases; unmatched junction nucleotides: 5. CDR3 bases: TGCAGTGCTAGAGAACAACAGGGGAGCTCCTACGAGCAGTACTTC. Its translation is CSAREQQGSSYEQYF.

This clonotype was counted a few times. V usage is TRBV2 and J usage is TRBJ2-4; possible D gene TRBD2, 5 bases. Germline V gives CDR1 SNHLY, CDR2 FYNNEI. This CDR3 region has 15 residues. V lost 1 base and J 0 bases, leaving 7 bases between the germline ends. For the CDR3, the DNA is TGTGCCAGCAGTGAAGTAGGACTAGCCAAAAACATTCAGTACTTC. Its translation is CASSEVGLAKNIQYF.

The genes are TRBV29-1 and TRBJ2-5, with 13 nucleotides matching TRBD2. This CDR3 region has 15 residues. Germline-derived CDR1 and CDR2 are SQVTM and ANQGSEA. V dropped 6 bases and J dropped 5; count of bases not matched to a gene: 9. CDR3 residues: CSVYGTSGVSETQYF. In nucleotides, the CDR3 is TGCAGCGTCTACGGGACTAGCGGGGTTTCTGAGACCCAGTACTTC.

With respect to this clonotype: This could be a read error, since a much larger clone is one nucleotide away. CDR3 sequence reads: CASSSGQVGGEQYF. The CDR3 DNA follows: TGTGCCAGCAGCTCGGGACAGGTCGGTGGGGAGCAGTACTTC. This chain connects TRBV7-6 to TRBJ2-7; 8 bases are shared with TRBD1. Trimming at V came to 4 bases and at J to 7 bases, leaving 9 bases not matched to a gene. The CDR3 is 14 residues long. Germline V gene sequence: CDR1 SGHVS, CDR2 FNYEAQ.

V gene TRBV15 combines with J gene TRBJ2-2; D call uncertain. Looked up from germline, CDR1 is LNHNV and CDR2 is YYDKDF (reference sequence). The CDR3 covers 16 residues. Trimming cost V 0 bases and J 4 bases, with 12 bases left between them. DNA for the CDR3: TGTGCCACCAGCAGAGATCCCCCTCCAGGCACCGGGGAGCTGTTTTTT. Amino acids: CATSRDPPPGTGELFF.